This T cell receptor beta chain was retrieved from a study of blood T cell repertoires in COVID-19. Turning to the study itself: PBMCs, B-cell-depleted T cells, or T cells were the source of the cDNA or gDNA that made up the material.

The repertoire was sequenced with immunoSEQ multiplex PCR; TCRdb's copy has only in-frame clones and lacks some. In the table there are about 190,000 clones, 84% of which are singletons. The CDR3 runs 16 residues. Germline lookup yields CDR1 SEHNR and CDR2 FQNEAQ (reference sequence). The trim removed 1 base at V and 6 bases at J, leaving 8 bases unmatched. V gene TRBV7-9 combines with J gene TRBJ2-5; 10 positions match TRBD1. The sequenced sample consisted of peripheral blood. The clonotype was recovered from a woman in her seventies with active or convalescent COVID-19. Here the CDR3 reads CASSLDWGQGRQTQYF. The DNA for the CDR3 is TGTGCCAGCAGCTTAGACTGGGGACAGGGGAGGCAGACCCAGTACTTC.